The clone carrying this TCR beta chain occurred once. Authors' data handling: The assay estimated nucleated cells by amplifying reference gene primers. Clones were sequenced by immunoSEQ multiplex PCR, and TCRdb holds only the in-frame ones, with some missing. The DNA gave D and trimming, while V, J and clone size come from that table. This table holds fewer than 300,000 clones, around 81% found once. The CDR3 is made up of 18 amino acids. Followed over time, Seattle patients had been enrolled while infection was active. This entry is derived from a study of blood T cell repertoires in COVID-19. As for the study in general: The United States, Italy and Spain supplied acute and convalescent COVID-19 samples.

Material: peripheral blood. The origin of this receptor is a person aged 70 to 85 with COVID-19, enrolled during active disease. The gene calls are TRBV21-1 and TRBJ2-7; the table's D call, TRBD1, has no DNA check behind it. TRBV21-1 is assigned pseudogene status. CDR3 residues: CASSGQGLKSGRNYEQYF. The CDR3, as DNA: TGTGCCAGCAGCGGACAGGGGTTGAAAAGCGGGAGAAATTACGAGCAGTACTTC.